Shown below are 14 T cell receptor beta chains from a single sample sequenced in a study of shared clonotypes between healthy human individuals. CD8 cells regarded as naive lacked CD45RO, were positively chosen for CCR7, and omitted terminally differentiated effector memory CD45RA+ cells. Sequenced by immunoSEQ multiplex PCR; TCRdb stores in-frame clones only, minus some. The table records approximately 1.9 million clones, about 94% of them present only once. What was sequenced was naive CD8+ T cells from PBMCs. These receptors came from a man in his late teens or twenties in good health. Some clones in this sample may be carry-over from other donors' samples.

The gene calls are TRBV7-9 and TRBJ2-3; 8 bases match TRBD1. The junction had 3 bases not matched to a gene; V was cut back by 10 bases and J by 0 bases. In germline, CDR1 is SEHNR, CDR2 FQNEAQ (reference sequence). CDR3 size: 13 residues. In nucleotides, the CDR3 is TGTGCCACCAGGGGGCTTAGCACAGATACGCAGTATTTT. It yields the protein CATRGLSTDTQYF.

The chain has TRBV27 and TRBJ2-3; D could derive from TRBD1 or TRBD2 (5 bases each). This CDR3 spans 16 amino acids. Germline CDR1 is MNHEY and CDR2 is SMNVEV (reference sequence). Trimming removed 1 base from V and 0 bases from J, with 11 bases in between. The CDR3 bases are TGTGCCAGCAGTTTATACGCAGGGACGAGCACAGATACGCAGTATTTT. Translating gives CASSLYAGTSTDTQYF.

The chain is built from TRBV30 and TRBJ2-3, with D possibly TRBD2 on 7 matching bases. Germline CDR1 and CDR2: GTSNPN and SVGIG (reference sequence). The V gene lost 3 bases and the J gene lost 6 bases, with 13 bases spanning the gap. This CDR3 has 13 amino acids. This CDR3 is CAWRTGLVDTQYF. For the CDR3, the DNA is TGTGCCTGGAGGACAGGACTAGTTGATACGCAGTATTTT.

This clone was seen more than once but under ten times. The chain joins TRBV28 to TRBJ1-1; weak D call: TRBD1 (5 bases). V was clipped by 10 bases and J by 3 bases, with 15 bases between them. The germline V gene encodes CDR1 MDHEN and CDR2 SYDVKM. The CDR3 contains 13 residues. CDR3 in DNA: TGTGCCACCGTGACAGAGTGGGACACTGAAGCTTTCTTT. Residues: CATVTEWDTEAFF.

The chain couples TRBV10-3 to TRBJ2-2, with D unclear. CDR3 size: 15 residues. The germline V gene has CDR1 ENHRY and CDR2 SYGVKD. V was pared by 2 bases and J by 4 bases, with 11 bases between. CDR3 region: CAISEPRLGTGELFF. Written as DNA, the CDR3 is TGTGCCATCAGTGAGCCTCGCTTGGGCACCGGGGAGCTGTTTTTT.

The rearrangement uses TRBV7-2 and TRBJ2-2, with D hard to call. CDR1 SGHTA and CDR2 FQGNSA come from the germline V gene. The CDR3 contains 14 residues. Deletions cut 5 bases from V and 1 base from J, with 8 bases between. The CDR3 DNA reads as TGTGCCAGCAGCCAATACAGGAACACCGGGGAGCTGTTTTTT. Protein product: CASSQYRNTGELFF. Full variable domain (missing parts from reference TRBV7-2 and TRBJ2-2): GAGVSQSPSNKVTEKGKDVELRCDPISGHTALYWYRQSLGQGLEFLIYFQGNSAPDKSGLPSDRFSAERTGGSVSTLTIQRTQQEDSAVYLCASSQYRNTGELFFGEGSRLTVL.

The rearrangement links TRBV7-8 to TRBJ2-5; 9 nucleotides align to TRBD2. The CDR3 runs 15 residues. Germline V CDR1 and CDR2: SGHVS, FQNEAQ. J was trimmed by 7 bases and V by 4 bases; bases with no gene match: 10. For the CDR3, the DNA is TGTGCCAGCAGCTCCCGGACTAGCGAAGTATCGACCCAGTACTTC. This gives the protein CASSSRTSEVSTQYF.

The chain uses TRBV4-1 and TRBJ2-7, with TRBD1 matching 8 bases. Per the germline V gene, CDR1 is MGHRA and CDR2 is YSYEKL. V trimming: 4 bases; J trimming: 6 bases; junction bases outside the gene matches: 11. This CDR3 is 15 amino acids long. Here the CDR3 reads CASSPKTGGVGEQYF. In DNA, the CDR3 is TGCGCCAGCAGCCCTAAAACAGGGGGTGTTGGCGAGCAGTACTTC.

V gene TRBV19 combines with J gene TRBJ2-1; TRBD2 matches 11 bases. V was clipped by 3 bases and J by 7 bases; unmatched bases: 5. Germline assignment: CDR1 LNHDA and CDR2 SQIVND (reference sequence). The CDR3 consists of 15 residues. In nucleotides, the CDR3 is TGTGCCAGTAGTATTTTAGCGGGAGGGGTGAATGAGCAGTTCTTC. Its protein product is CASSILAGGVNEQFF.

The chain is built from TRBV27 and TRBJ2-3, with a weak D call TRBD1 (6 bases). This CDR3 contains 14 residues. V shed 8 bases and J shed 8 bases, with 20 bases lying between them. CDR1 is MNHEY, CDR2 SMNVEV, per germline (reference sequence). The CDR3 DNA reads as TGTGCCAGCGGAAAAGCCCCCCAAGGGGGTACGCAGTATTTT. Its protein is CASGKAPQGGTQYF.

This rearrangement joins TRBV4-2 to TRBJ1-4; D gene ambiguous. Germline V gene data show CDR1 as LGHNA and CDR2 as YNFKEQ. This CDR3 comprises 15 residues. V was trimmed by 4 bases and J by 6 bases, leaving 15 bases between them. CDR3 sequence (DNA): TGTGCCAGCAGCCCTTATACGGACTGGGATGAAAAACTGTTTTTT. It specifies CASSPYTDWDEKLFF.

Comment on this clone: The identical CDR3 is also encoded by other nucleotide sequences in the sample. The chain combines TRBV19 with TRBJ1-1; D is uncertain. The ends were cut back, 1 base at V and 1 base at J, with 4 bases in the middle. The length of the CDR3 is 13 residues. The germline V gene has CDR1 LNHDA and CDR2 SQIVND (reference sequence). The CDR3 nucleotides read TGTGCCAGTAGTATAGGGCCGAACACTGAAGCTTTCTTT. It is translated as CASSIGPNTEAFF.

Turning to this clone: At the DNA level, this CDR3 is encoded by other sequences in the same sample as well. J is TRBJ2-7 and V is TRBV27; no clear D. The CDR3 covers 14 residues. With 3 bases removed from V and 2 bases from J, the gap between germline ends came to 11 bases. The germline V gene has CDR1 MNHEY and CDR2 SMNVEV (reference sequence). The CDR3 bases are TGTGCCAGCAGTTTTTCAGGCCCGACCTACGAGCAGTACTTC. Translated, it gives CASSFSGPTYEQYF.

Of note for this clone: A junction boundary mismatches the germline segment, possibly from a read error. The chain is built from TRBV29-1 and TRBJ1-2, with D possibly being TRBD1 (6 bases). Germline V gives CDR1 SQVTM, CDR2 ANQGSEA. The CDR3 is 11 amino acids. The CDR3 loop reads CSVRTGFGHTF. In nucleotides, the CDR3 is TGCAGCGTCAGAACAGGGTTTGGCCACACCTTC.